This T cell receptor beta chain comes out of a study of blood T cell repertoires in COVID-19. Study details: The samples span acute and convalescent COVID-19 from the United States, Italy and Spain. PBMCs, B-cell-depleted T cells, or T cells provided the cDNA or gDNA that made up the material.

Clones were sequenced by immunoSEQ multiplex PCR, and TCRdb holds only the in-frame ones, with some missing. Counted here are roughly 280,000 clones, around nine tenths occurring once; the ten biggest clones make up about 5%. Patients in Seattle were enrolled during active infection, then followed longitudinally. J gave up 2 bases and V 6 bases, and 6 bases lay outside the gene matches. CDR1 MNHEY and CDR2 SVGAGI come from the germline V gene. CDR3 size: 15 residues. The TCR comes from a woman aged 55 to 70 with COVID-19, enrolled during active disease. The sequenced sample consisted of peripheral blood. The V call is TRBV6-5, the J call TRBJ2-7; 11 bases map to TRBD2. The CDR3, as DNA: TGTGCCAGCAGGCCGACTAGCGGGACAACCTACGAGCAGTACTTC. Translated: CASRPTSGTTYEQYF.